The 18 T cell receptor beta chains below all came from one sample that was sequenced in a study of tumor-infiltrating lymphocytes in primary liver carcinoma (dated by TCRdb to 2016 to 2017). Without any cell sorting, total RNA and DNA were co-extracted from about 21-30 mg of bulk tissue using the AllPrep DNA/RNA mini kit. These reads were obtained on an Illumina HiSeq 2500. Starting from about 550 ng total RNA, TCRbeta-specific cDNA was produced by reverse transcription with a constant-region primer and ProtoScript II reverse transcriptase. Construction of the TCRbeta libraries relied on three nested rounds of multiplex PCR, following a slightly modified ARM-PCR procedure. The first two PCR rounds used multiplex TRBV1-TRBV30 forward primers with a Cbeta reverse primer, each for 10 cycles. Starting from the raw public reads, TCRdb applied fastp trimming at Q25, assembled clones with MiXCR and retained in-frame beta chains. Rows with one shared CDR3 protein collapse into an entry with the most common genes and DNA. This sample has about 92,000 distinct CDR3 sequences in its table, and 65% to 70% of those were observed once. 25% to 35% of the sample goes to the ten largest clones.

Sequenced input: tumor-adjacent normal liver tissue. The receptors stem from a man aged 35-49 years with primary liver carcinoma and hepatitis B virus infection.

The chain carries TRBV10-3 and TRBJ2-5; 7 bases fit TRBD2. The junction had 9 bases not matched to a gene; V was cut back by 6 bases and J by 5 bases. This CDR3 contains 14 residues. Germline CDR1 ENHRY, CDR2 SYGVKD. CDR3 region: CAISIGEGLETQYF. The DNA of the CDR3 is TGTGCCATCAGCATCGGGGAGGGTCTGGAGACCCAGTACTTC.

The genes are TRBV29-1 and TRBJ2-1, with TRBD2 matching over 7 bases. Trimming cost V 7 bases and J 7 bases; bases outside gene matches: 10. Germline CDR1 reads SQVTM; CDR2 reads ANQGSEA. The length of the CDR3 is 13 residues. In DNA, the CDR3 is TGCAGCGGCGGGGAGGGAGTGAAGAATGAGCAGTTCTTC. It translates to CSGGEGVKNEQFF.

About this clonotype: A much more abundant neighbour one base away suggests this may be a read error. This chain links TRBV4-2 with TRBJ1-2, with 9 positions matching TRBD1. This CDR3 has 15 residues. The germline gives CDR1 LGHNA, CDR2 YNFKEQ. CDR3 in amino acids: CASNQEGDRAYGYTF. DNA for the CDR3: TGTGCCAGCAACCAAGAAGGGGACAGGGCCTATGGCTACACCTTC.

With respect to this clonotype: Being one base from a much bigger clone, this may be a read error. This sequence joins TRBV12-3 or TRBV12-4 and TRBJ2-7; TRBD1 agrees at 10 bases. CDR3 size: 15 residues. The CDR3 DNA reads TGTGCCGGCAGCCCCGGGACAGGGGTTTCCTACGAGCAGTACTTC. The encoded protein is CAGSPGTGVSYEQYF.

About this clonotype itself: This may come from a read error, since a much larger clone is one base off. CDR3 sequence: CASCEAEGQPQHF. The DNA of the CDR3 is TGTGCCAGCTGTGAAGCGGAAGGTCAGCCCCAGCATTTT. The rearrangement uses TRBV6-1 and TRBJ1-5; no clear D. The CDR3 runs to 13 residues. Germline CDR1 is MNHNS and CDR2 is SASEGT.

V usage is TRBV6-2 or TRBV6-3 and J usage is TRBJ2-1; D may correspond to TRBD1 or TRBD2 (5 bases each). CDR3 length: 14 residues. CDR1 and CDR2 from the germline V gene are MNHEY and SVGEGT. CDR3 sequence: CTVGISRAYNEQFF. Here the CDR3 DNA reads TGTACCGTCGGGATTAGCAGGGCCTACAATGAGCAGTTCTTC.

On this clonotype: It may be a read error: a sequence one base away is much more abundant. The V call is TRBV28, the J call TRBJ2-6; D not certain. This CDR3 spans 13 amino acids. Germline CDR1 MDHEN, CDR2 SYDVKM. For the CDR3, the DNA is TGTGTCAGCGTCCGTGCCGGGGCCAACGTCCTGACTTTC. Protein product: CVSVRAGANVLTF.

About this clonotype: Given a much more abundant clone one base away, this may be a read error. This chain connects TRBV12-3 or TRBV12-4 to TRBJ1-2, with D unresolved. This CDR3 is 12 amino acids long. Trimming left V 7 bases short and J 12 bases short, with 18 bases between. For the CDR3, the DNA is TGTGCCAGCACTTCAGATTCCGGGTCTCACACCTTC. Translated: CASTSDSGSHTF.

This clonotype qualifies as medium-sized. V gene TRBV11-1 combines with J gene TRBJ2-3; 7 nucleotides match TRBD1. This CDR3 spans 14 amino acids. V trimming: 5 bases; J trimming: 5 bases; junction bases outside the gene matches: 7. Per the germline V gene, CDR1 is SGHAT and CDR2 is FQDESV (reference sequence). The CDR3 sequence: CASSRDSARDTQYF. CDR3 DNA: TGTGCCAGCAGCCGGGACAGTGCCCGAGATACGCAGTATTTT.

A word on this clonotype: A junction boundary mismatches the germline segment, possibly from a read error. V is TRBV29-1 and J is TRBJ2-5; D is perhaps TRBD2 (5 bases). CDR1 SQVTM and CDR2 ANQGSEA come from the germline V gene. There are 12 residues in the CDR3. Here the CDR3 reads CSVAPPGETQYF. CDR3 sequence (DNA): TGTAGCGTTGCCCCGCCCGGGGAGACCCAGTACTTC.

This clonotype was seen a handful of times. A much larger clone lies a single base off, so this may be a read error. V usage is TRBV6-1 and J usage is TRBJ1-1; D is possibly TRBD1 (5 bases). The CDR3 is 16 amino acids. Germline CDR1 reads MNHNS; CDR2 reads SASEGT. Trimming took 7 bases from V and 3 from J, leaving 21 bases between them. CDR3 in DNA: TGTGCCAGCAAGAGACAGCCCTCAGGGCGGGACACTGAAGCTTTCTTT. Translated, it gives CASKRQPSGRDTEAFF.

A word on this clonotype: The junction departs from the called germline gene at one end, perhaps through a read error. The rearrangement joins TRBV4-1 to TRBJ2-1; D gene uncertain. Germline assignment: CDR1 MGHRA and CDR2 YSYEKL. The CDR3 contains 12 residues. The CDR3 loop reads CASNQEENQQFF. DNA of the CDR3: TGCGCCAGCAACCAAGAGGAGAATCAACAGTTCTTC.

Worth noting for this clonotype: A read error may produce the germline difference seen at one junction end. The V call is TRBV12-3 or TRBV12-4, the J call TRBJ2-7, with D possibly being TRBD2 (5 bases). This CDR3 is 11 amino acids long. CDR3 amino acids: CASSLRGEQNF. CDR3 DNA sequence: TGTGCCAGCAGTTTACGTGGGGAGCAGAACTTC.

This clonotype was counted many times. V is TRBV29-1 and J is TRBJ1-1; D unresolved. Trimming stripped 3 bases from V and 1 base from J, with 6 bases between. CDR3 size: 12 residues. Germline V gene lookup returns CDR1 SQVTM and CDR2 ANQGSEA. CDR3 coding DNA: TGCAGCGTTGAGGCAGGGAACACTGAAGCTTTCTTT. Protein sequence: CSVEAGNTEAFF.

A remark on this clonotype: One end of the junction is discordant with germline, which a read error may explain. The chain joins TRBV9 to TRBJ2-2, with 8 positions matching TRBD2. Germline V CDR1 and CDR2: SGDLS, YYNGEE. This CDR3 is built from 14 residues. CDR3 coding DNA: TGTGCCACCGAAGCGGGGGCGAAGACCGGGGAGCTGTTTTTT. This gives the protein CATEAGAKTGELFF.

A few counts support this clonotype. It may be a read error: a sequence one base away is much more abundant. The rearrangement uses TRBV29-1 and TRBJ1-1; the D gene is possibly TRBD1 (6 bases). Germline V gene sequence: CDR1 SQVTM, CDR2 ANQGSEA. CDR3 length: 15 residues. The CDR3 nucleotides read TGCGGCGTTGGGAGGGGGGCGCAGGTGAACACTGAAGCTTTCTTT. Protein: CGVGRGAQVNTEAFF. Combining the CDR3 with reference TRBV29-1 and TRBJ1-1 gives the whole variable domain SAVISQKPSRDICQRGTSLTIQCQVDSQVTMMFWYRQQPGQSLTLIATANQGSEATYESGFVIDKFPISRPNLTFSTLTVSNMSPEDSSIYLCGVGRGAQVNTEAFFGQGTRLTVV.

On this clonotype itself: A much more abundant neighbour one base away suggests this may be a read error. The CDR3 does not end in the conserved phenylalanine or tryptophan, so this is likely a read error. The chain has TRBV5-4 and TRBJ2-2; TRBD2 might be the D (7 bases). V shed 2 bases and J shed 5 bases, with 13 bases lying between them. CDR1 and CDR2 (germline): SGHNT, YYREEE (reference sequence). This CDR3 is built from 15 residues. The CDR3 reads CASSFAGAGTGELFS. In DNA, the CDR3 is TGTGCCAGCAGCTTCGCGGGGGCGGGAACCGGGGAGCTGTTTTCT.

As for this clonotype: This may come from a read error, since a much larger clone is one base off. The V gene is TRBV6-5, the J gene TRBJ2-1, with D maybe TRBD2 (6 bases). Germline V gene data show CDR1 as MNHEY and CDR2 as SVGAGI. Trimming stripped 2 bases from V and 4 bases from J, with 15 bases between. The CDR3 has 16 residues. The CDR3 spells CASSYVVGGLYNEQFF. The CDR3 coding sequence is TGTGCCAGCAGTTACGTTGTGGGAGGCCTATACAATGAGCAGTTCTTC.